This section outlines one TCR beta chain sequence together with its context. Its antigen remains unknown. The sample is drawn from a study of cytomegalovirus exposure and HLA in healthy donors. The study, taken as a whole, reports: The analysis excluded some indistinguishable V segments, including TRBV6-2 and TRBV6-3. Rare TCR sequences predominated, though certain public TCRs were found in many donors. Solely CMV serostatus was available to characterize immune exposure. TCR beta chains numbering 164 were designated cytomegalovirus-associated.

The CDR3 runs to 18 residues. Trimming stripped 0 bases from V and 1 base from J, with 17 bases between. Germline V gives CDR1 LGHNA, CDR2 YNFKEQ. The PCR had 60 Vbeta and 13 Jbeta primers. Profiling relied on immunoSEQ multiplex PCR, and the TCRdb table lists in-frame clones only, not all of them. This table has more than 150,000 clones, 70% to 90% appearing once. The sequenced sample was PBMCs. V is TRBV4-2 and J is TRBJ2-3, with D tentatively TRBD2 (6 bases). The receptor comes from a woman aged 18-30 years in good health and CMV-seronegative. The CDR3 loop is CASSQDVPNSGGTDTQYF. For the CDR3, the DNA is TGTGCCAGCAGCCAAGATGTCCCAAATAGCGGTGGCACAGATACGCAGTATTTT.